Listed here are 8 T cell receptor beta chains from one sample, sequenced in a study of OX40 agonist ivuxolimab in advanced cancers. Method: immunoSEQ multiplex PCR; TCRdb's copy keeps in-frame clones and lacks some. There are some 19,000 clones in the sample; about 88% occur only once, and 50% lies in the top ten. The specimen comprised CD4+ or CD8+ T cells sorted from blood, sampled in a trial of the OX40 agonist ivuxolimab. These TCRs come from an adult with an advanced solid tumor such as melanoma, head and neck, liver or kidney cancer.

The V gene is TRBV18, the J gene TRBJ2-7, with 10 bases fitting TRBD1. Germline V lookup: CDR1 KGHSH, CDR2 LQKENI. V lost 5 bases to trimming and J lost 6 bases; unmatched junction nucleotides: 4. This CDR3 comprises 13 residues. In DNA, the CDR3 is TGTGCCAGCTCAGGGACAGGGGTTGGCGAGCAGTACTTC. The encoded protein is CASSGTGVGEQYF.

The chain is built from TRBV7-9 and TRBJ2-5, with 7 nucleotides matching TRBD1. The ends lost 5 bases at V and 5 bases at J; junction bases unmatched: 8. Germline values: CDR1 SEHNR, CDR2 FQNEAQ (reference sequence). This CDR3 comprises 14 residues. CDR3 amino acids: CASSAVRGGETQYF. Written as DNA, the CDR3 is TGTGCCAGCAGCGCGGTTAGAGGGGGCGAGACCCAGTACTTC.

The chain employs TRBV4-3 and TRBJ2-2; perhaps TRBD2 as D (5 bases). V lost 0 bases and J lost 1, with 18 bases in between. Germline V gene data show CDR1 as LGHNA and CDR2 as YSLEER. The CDR3 runs 19 residues. The CDR3 sequence is CASSQDSRERLWNTGELFF. The CDR3 nucleotides are TGCGCCAGCAGCCAAGATTCACGGGAACGGCTGTGGAACACCGGGGAGCTGTTTTTT.

The chain has TRBV9 and TRBJ2-1; 10 nucleotides match TRBD1. The V gene's germline CDR1 is SGDLS and CDR2 YYNGEE. The CDR3 totals 14 residues. V was pared by 6 bases and J by 6 bases, with 6 bases of the junction left unmatched. The CDR3 DNA reads TGTGCCAGCAACGTTGGACAGGGGGGCAATGAGCAGTTCTTC. Translated, it gives CASNVGQGGNEQFF. The complete variable domain, with remaining parts taken from reference TRBV9 and TRBJ2-1, reads DSGVTQTPKHLITATGQRVTLRCSPRSGDLSVYWYQQSLDQGLQFLIQYYNGEERAKGNILERFSAQQFPDLHSELNLSSLELGDSALYFCASNVGQGGNEQFFGPGTRLTVL.

V is TRBV18 and J is TRBJ2-1; 15 nucleotides align to TRBD2. This CDR3 has 19 residues. Looked up from germline, CDR1 is KGHSH and CDR2 is LQKENI. V shed 6 bases, J shed 4 bases, and the junction held 13 bases outside the gene matches. CDR3 amino acids: CASSHNPGLAGGIYNEQFF. In nucleotides, the CDR3 is TGTGCCAGCTCGCACAATCCGGGACTAGCGGGAGGCATTTACAATGAGCAGTTCTTC.

J is TRBJ2-2 and V is TRBV27; D may be TRBD2 (6 bases). Germline CDR1 and CDR2: MNHEY and SMNVEV (reference sequence). CDR3 length equals 16 residues. Trimming shortened V by 1 base and J by 0 bases, and 9 bases separated the two germline ends. Written as DNA, the CDR3 is TGTGCCAGCAGTTTATATGGAGGGACGAACACCGGGGAGCTGTTTTTT. Translation gives CASSLYGGTNTGELFF.

The chain carries TRBV5-1 and TRBJ2-7; the D is unclear. V was clipped by 3 bases and J by 2 bases, with 6 bases between them. CDR1 and CDR2 from the germline V gene are SGHRS and YFSETQ. The CDR3 has 12 residues. As DNA, the CDR3 is TGCGCCAGCAGCTCTGACACCTACGAGCAGTACTTC. Translation gives CASSSDTYEQYF. Full variable domain (remainder filled in from reference TRBV5-1 and TRBJ2-7): KAGVTQTPRYLIKTRGQQVTLSCSPISGHRSVSWYQQTPGQGLQFLFEYFSETQRNKGNFPGRFSGRQFSNSRSEMNVSTLELGDSALYLCASSSDTYEQYFGPGTRLTVT.

J is TRBJ1-1 and V is TRBV5-1; perhaps TRBD1 as D (5 bases). This CDR3 contains 15 residues. The V gene's germline CDR1 is SGHRS and CDR2 YFSETQ. V was cut by 2 bases and J by 4 bases, with 15 bases left in between. The CDR3 bases are TGCGCCAGCAGCTTAGCCAGGGAAGGAAGCACTGAAGCTTTCTTT. Translation gives CASSLAREGSTEAFF.